The rows below give T cell receptor beta chains drawn from one sample of a study of radiotherapy plus CTLA-4 blockade in lung cancer. The data were produced by immunoSEQ multiplex PCR, yet TCRdb's version contains in-frame clones alone and is incomplete. The sample contains 85,000 to 90,000 clones, more than 70% of which appear only once. Sequenced material: peripheral blood, taken from a patient treated with radiotherapy plus ipilimumab. The source of these receptors is a human donor with non-small cell lung cancer that progressed on radiotherapy plus ipilimumab. Each CDR3 is given with its conserved first and last residue. The order of the fields is V gene, clone size, D gene, J gene, CDR3 protein, CDR3 DNA. The D gene is left open where the match is weak. Some rows have no size entry. The others give once, few or many, or a class for an expanded clone.

V gene: TRBV5-4
clone size: .
D gene: .
J gene: TRBJ1-5
CDR3 protein: CASSFDSNQPQHF
CDR3 DNA: TGTGCCAGCAGCTTCGACAGCAATCAGCCCCAGCATTTT

V gene: TRBV5-6
clone size: .
D gene: .
J gene: TRBJ1-1
CDR3 protein: CASSLRPGRLNTEAFF
CDR3 DNA: TGTGCCAGCAGCCTTCGGCCGGGACGTCTGAACACTGAAGCTTTCTTT

V gene: TRBV4-2
clone size: .
D gene: .
J gene: TRBJ2-5
CDR3 protein: CASSQDGNMETQYF
CDR3 DNA: TGTGCCAGCAGCCAAGATGGGAACATGGAGACCCAGTACTTC

V gene: TRBV18
clone size: .
D gene: .
J gene: TRBJ1-2
CDR3 protein: CASSPPSGGNYGYTF
CDR3 DNA: TGTGCCAGCTCACCACCGTCCGGGGGCAACTATGGCTACACCTTC

V gene: TRBV7-3
clone size: .
D gene: .
J gene: TRBJ1-1
CDR3 protein: CASKAAREDTEAFF
CDR3 DNA: TGTGCCAGCAAGGCAGCCCGAGAGGACACTGAAGCTTTCTTT

V gene: TRBV27
clone size: once
D gene: .
J gene: TRBJ1-1
CDR3 protein: CASSPIRAPTTEAFF
CDR3 DNA: TGTGCCAGCAGTCCGATCAGGGCGCCGACCACTGAAGCTTTCTTT

V gene: TRBV27
clone size: .
D gene: TRBD1
J gene: TRBJ1-2
CDR3 protein: CASSLVWTGDYGYTF
CDR3 DNA: TGTGCCAGCAGTCTGGTATGGACAGGGGACTATGGCTACACCTTC

V gene: TRBV5-5
clone size: .
D gene: .
J gene: TRBJ1-1
CDR3 protein: CASSTGNTEAFF
CDR3 DNA: TGTGCCAGCAGCACAGGAAACACTGAAGCTTTCTTT

V gene: TRBV6-5
clone size: .
D gene: .
J gene: TRBJ2-3
CDR3 protein: CASSYTPQSTDTQYF
CDR3 DNA: TGTGCCAGCAGTTATACCCCACAGAGCACAGATACGCAGTATTTT

V gene: TRBV28
clone size: .
D gene: .
J gene: TRBJ1-2
CDR3 protein: CASSFEGPVYGYTF
CDR3 DNA: TGTGCCAGCAGTTTTGAGGGGCCAGTCTATGGCTACACCTTC

V gene: TRBV10-3
clone size: .
D gene: TRBD1
J gene: TRBJ1-2
CDR3 protein: CAISEAQGAAYGYTF
CDR3 DNA: TGTGCCATCAGTGAAGCACAGGGGGCGGCCTATGGCTACACCTTC

V gene: TRBV6-1
clone size: .
D gene: TRBD2
J gene: TRBJ2-1
CDR3 protein: CASVGGLADNEQFF
CDR3 DNA: TGTGCCAGCGTGGGAGGGCTAGCTGACAATGAGCAGTTCTTC

V gene: TRBV11-2
clone size: once
D gene: .
J gene: TRBJ2-1
CDR3 protein: CASSLGGLVEQFF
CDR3 DNA: TGTGCCAGCAGCTTAGGGGGGCTGGTTGAGCAGTTCTTC

V gene: TRBV7-2
clone size: .
D gene: TRBD1
J gene: TRBJ1-1
CDR3 protein: CASSGWTGNTEAFF
CDR3 DNA: TGTGCCAGCAGCGGGTGGACAGGGAACACTGAAGCTTTCTTT

V gene: TRBV4-1
clone size: .
D gene: .
J gene: TRBJ1-1
CDR3 protein: CASRGTGAGGAFF
CDR3 DNA: TGCGCCAGCAGGGGAACGGGGGCGGGCGGAGCTTTCTTT

V gene: TRBV6-5
clone size: .
D gene: .
J gene: TRBJ2-7
CDR3 protein: CASSYSTVDTYEQYF
CDR3 DNA: TGTGCCAGCAGTTACTCGACGGTAGACACCTACGAGCAGTACTTC

V gene: TRBV6-1
clone size: few
D gene: .
J gene: TRBJ1-6
CDR3 protein: CASSRGFDNSPLHF
CDR3 DNA: TGTGCCAGCAGCCGGGGCTTCGATAATTCACCCCTCCACTTT

V gene: TRBV6-5
clone size: few
D gene: .
J gene: TRBJ1-4
CDR3 protein: CASREGTLGEKLFF
CDR3 DNA: TGTGCCAGCAGGGAAGGGACCTTAGGGGAAAAACTGTTTTTT

V gene: TRBV5-6
clone size: few
D gene: TRBD2
J gene: TRBJ2-7
CDR3 protein: CASSLGTSVYEQYF
CDR3 DNA: TGTGCCAGCAGCTTAGGGACTAGCGTCTACGAGCAGTACTTC

V gene: TRBV9
clone size: .
D gene: .
J gene: TRBJ1-1
CDR3 protein: CASSVEQGFTEAFF
CDR3 DNA: TGTGCCAGCAGCGTAGAACAGGGCTTCACTGAAGCTTTCTTT

V gene: TRBV10-3
clone size: .
D gene: TRBD1
J gene: TRBJ1-4
CDR3 protein: CAIRPTGEGEKLFF
CDR3 DNA: TGTGCCATCAGGCCGACAGGGGAGGGTGAAAAACTGTTTTTT

V gene: TRBV18
clone size: .
D gene: TRBD2
J gene: TRBJ2-1
CDR3 protein: CASSQALQTSGGEQFF
CDR3 DNA: TGTGCCAGCTCACAAGCTCTCCAGACTAGCGGCGGTGAGCAGTTCTTC

V gene: TRBV19
clone size: .
D gene: TRBD1
J gene: TRBJ1-5
CDR3 protein: CASSLLPGQGRLGNQPQHF
CDR3 DNA: TGTGCCAGTAGTCTCCTGCCGGGACAGGGCCGTCTAGGCAATCAGCCCCAGCATTTT

V gene: TRBV5-4
clone size: .
D gene: .
J gene: TRBJ2-7
CDR3 protein: CASSFTGTYEQYF
CDR3 DNA: TGTGCCAGCAGCTTTACAGGTACCTACGAGCAGTACTTC

V gene: TRBV30
clone size: .
D gene: .
J gene: TRBJ1-4
CDR3 protein: CAWSVLRTYNEKLFF
CDR3 DNA: TGTGCCTGGAGTGTACTGCGGACTTATAATGAAAAACTGTTTTTT

V gene: TRBV5-1
clone size: .
D gene: .
J gene: TRBJ1-2
CDR3 protein: CASSLGQSLDYGYTF
CDR3 DNA: TGCGCCAGCAGCTTGGGACAGAGCCTAGACTATGGCTACACCTTC

V gene: TRBV5-5
clone size: .
D gene: TRBD1
J gene: TRBJ2-7
CDR3 protein: CASSSWVGQGGYEQYF
CDR3 DNA: TGTGCCAGCAGCTCCTGGGTGGGACAGGGCGGCTACGAGCAGTACTTC

V gene: TRBV4-1
clone size: .
D gene: .
J gene: TRBJ1-1
CDR3 protein: CASSQAEGLNTEAFF
CDR3 DNA: TGCGCCAGCAGCCAGGCCGAGGGTCTCAACACTGAAGCTTTCTTT

V gene: TRBV4-3
clone size: many
D gene: .
J gene: TRBJ2-3
CDR3 protein: CASSQGPGAGDTQYF
CDR3 DNA: TGCGCCAGCAGCCAAGGACCGGGGGCCGGGGATACGCAGTATTTT

V gene: TRBV7-3
clone size: .
D gene: .
J gene: TRBJ2-7
CDR3 protein: CASSSISGHYSSYEQYF
CDR3 DNA: TGTGCCAGCAGCTCCATCTCGGGACACTATAGCTCCTACGAGCAGTACTTC

V gene: TRBV29-1
clone size: few
D gene: .
J gene: TRBJ2-7
CDR3 protein: CSVDGGPEPYEQYF
CDR3 DNA: TGCAGCGTGGATGGTGGACCGGAACCCTACGAGCAGTACTTC

V gene: TRBV11-2
clone size: .
D gene: .
J gene: TRBJ2-1
CDR3 protein: CASSKGLQSSYNEQFF
CDR3 DNA: TGTGCCAGCAGCAAAGGGCTCCAGAGTTCCTACAATGAGCAGTTCTTC

V gene: TRBV7-9
clone size: .
D gene: TRBD2
J gene: TRBJ2-3
CDR3 protein: CASSRTSGGDTQYF
CDR3 DNA: TGTGCCAGCAGCCGGACTAGCGGGGGAGATACGCAGTATTTT

V gene: TRBV6-5
clone size: .
D gene: .
J gene: TRBJ1-2
CDR3 protein: CASSYTSGATSGGYTF
CDR3 DNA: TGTGCCAGCAGTTACACGTCAGGGGCTACTTCCGGTGGCTACACCTTC

V gene: TRBV5-1
clone size: many
D gene: TRBD1
J gene: TRBJ1-2
CDR3 protein: CASSSGGGQGLYGYTF
CDR3 DNA: TGCGCCAGCAGCTCAGGCGGGGGACAGGGCCTCTATGGCTACACCTTC

V gene: TRBV28
clone size: once
D gene: .
J gene: TRBJ1-1
CDR3 protein: CASSSGEIAEAFF
CDR3 DNA: TGTGCCAGCAGCTCGGGGGAAATCGCTGAAGCTTTCTTT

V gene: TRBV10-1
clone size: few
D gene: TRBD2
J gene: TRBJ2-2
CDR3 protein: CASSATSGRGTGELFF
CDR3 DNA: TGCGCCAGCAGTGCGACTAGCGGGAGAGGCACCGGGGAGCTGTTTTTT

V gene: TRBV5-4
clone size: .
D gene: .
J gene: TRBJ2-2
CDR3 protein: CASSVDTGGELFF
CDR3 DNA: TGTGCCAGCAGCGTGGACACAGGCGGGGAGCTGTTTTTT

V gene: TRBV18
clone size: once
D gene: .
J gene: TRBJ2-6
CDR3 protein: CASSPTFASGANVLTF
CDR3 DNA: TGTGCCAGCTCACCAACCTTCGCCTCTGGGGCCAACGTCCTGACTTTC

V gene: TRBV7-8
clone size: .
D gene: .
J gene: TRBJ1-5
CDR3 protein: CASSLEGGGSNQPQHF
CDR3 DNA: TGTGCCAGCAGCTTAGAAGGGGGGGGTAGCAATCAGCCCCAGCATTTT

V gene: TRBV7-8
clone size: once
D gene: TRBD1
J gene: TRBJ1-2
CDR3 protein: CASSRQGVNNYGYTF
CDR3 DNA: TGTGCCAGCAGCCGACAGGGAGTGAATAACTATGGCTACACCTTC

V gene: TRBV14
clone size: .
D gene: .
J gene: TRBJ1-4
CDR3 protein: CASSPKVRAFGEKLFF
CDR3 DNA: TGTGCCAGCAGCCCCAAAGTAAGGGCCTTCGGGGAAAAACTGTTTTTT